These 10 T cell receptor beta chains came from one sample sequenced in a study of T cell repertoires in cytomegalovirus infection. Their cognate antigens are unknown. TCRdb re-called the reads with MiXCR, one entry per CDR3 protein. The sample consists of 900,000 to 950,000 distinct CDR3 sequences, roughly 30% of them appearing once. The sequences come from cultured CD8+ T cells from PBMCs, collected from culture after CMV antigen stimulation. These receptors were taken from a human donor in good health (CMV status not recorded). Some clones in this sample may be carry-over from other donors' samples.

The table lists this clonotype with many counts. The gene calls are TRBV11-2 and TRBJ2-7, with a weak D call TRBD2 (6 bases). Trimming shortened V by 5 bases and J by 1 base, and 12 bases separated the two germline ends. The germline gives CDR1 SGHAT, CDR2 FQNNGV. CDR3 size: 14 residues. The CDR3 DNA sequence: TGTGCCAGCAGCCCGGGACTCGGGTCCTACGAGCAGTACGTC. It specifies CASSPGLGSYEQYV.

The CDR3: CASSVEAGNTGELFF. DNA of the CDR3: TGTGCCAGCAGCGTAGAAGCAGGGAACACCGGGGAGCTGTTTTTT. The chain joins TRBV9 to TRBJ2-2; D remains ambiguous. The CDR3 has 15 residues. The germline V gene has CDR1 SGDLS and CDR2 YYNGEE. V lost 0 bases and J lost 1, with 7 bases in between.

The sample holds a few counts of this clonotype. This sequence joins TRBV7-9 and TRBJ1-1; D is uncertain. This CDR3 spans 15 amino acids. Germline V gives CDR1 SEHNR, CDR2 FQNEAQ (reference sequence). Trimming shortened V by 0 bases and J by 1 base, and 9 bases separated the two germline ends. CDR3 sequence: CASSLAGEGNTEAFF. DNA of the CDR3: TGTGCCAGCAGCTTAGCGGGCGAAGGGAACACTGAAGCTTTCTTT.

The rearrangement links TRBV5-6 to TRBJ2-1; D is unresolved. V was pared by 4 bases and J by 0 bases, with 11 bases between. There are 15 residues in the CDR3. Germline-derived CDR1 and CDR2 are SGHDT and YYEEEE. In DNA form, the CDR3 reads TGTGCCAGCAGCACTACAAGGAGCTCCTACAATGAGCAGTTCTTC. It yields the protein CASSTTRSSYNEQFF.

Concerning this clonotype: A read error may account for a junction end that differs from germline. The chain couples TRBV6-8 to TRBJ2-7; unclear D gene. Germline-derived CDR1 and CDR2 are MNHGY and SAAAGT. The CDR3 consists of 13 residues. The CDR3 DNA sequence: TGTGCCAGCAGTTCCGGGCAACCCTACGAGCAGCACTTC. The encoded protein is CASSSGQPYEQHF.

This clonotype was seen more than once but under ten times. The gene calls are TRBV10-2 and TRBJ1-1, with 10 nucleotides matching TRBD1. Germline V gives CDR1 WSHSY, CDR2 SAAADI. Losses at the gene ends were 1 base for V and 6 bases for J; bases not matched to a gene: 14. CDR3 length: 18 residues. CDR3 DNA: TGCGCCAGCAGTGAGTTCGGACAGGGGGAGCTACCGGGTCCTGAAGCTTTCTTT. Protein: CASSEFGQGELPGPEAFF.

As for this clonotype: It is likely a read error: a sequence one base away is far more abundant. V is TRBV7-6 and J is TRBJ2-2; the D is unclear. The CDR3 has 12 residues. Germline-derived CDR1 and CDR2 are SGHVS and FNYEAQ. CDR3 region: CVSSANTGELFF. The CDR3 DNA is TGTGTCAGCAGCGCTAACACCGGGGAGCTGTTTTTT.

This sequence joins TRBV7-9 and TRBJ1-1; D unclear. This CDR3 has 13 amino acids. Germline CDR1 and CDR2: SEHNR and FQNEAQ (reference sequence). Trimming cost V 2 bases and J 8 bases, with 12 bases left between them. The CDR3 loop is CASSLKYRQEAFF. CDR3 in DNA: TGTGCCAGCAGCTTAAAATACCGGCAGGAAGCTTTCTTT.

This chain links TRBV6-1 with TRBJ1-1, with unresolved D. Trimming pared 5 bases from V and 3 bases from J, leaving 10 bases between. This CDR3 has 13 amino acids. The V gene's germline CDR1 is MNHNS and CDR2 SASEGT. The CDR3 bases are TGTGCCAGCAGTCCTAAAGCATACACTGAAGCTTTCTTT. Encoded protein: CASSPKAYTEAFF.

The V call is TRBV24-1, the J call TRBJ2-1; 9 nucleotides agree with TRBD2. Germline CDR1 is KGHDR and CDR2 is SFDVKD. The J segment lost 8 bases and the V segment lost 4 bases, leaving 11 bases of the junction unmatched. This CDR3 has 16 amino acids. This chain's CDR3 is CATSDPSSGVVYEQFF. CDR3 nucleotides: TGTGCCACCAGTGACCCTTCTAGCGGGGTAGTATATGAGCAGTTCTTC.